This is a list of T cell receptor beta chains from one sample in a study of T cell responses to AZD1222 COVID-19 vaccine. Some clones are missing from TCRdb's copy, which holds only in-frame ones; the method was immunoSEQ multiplex PCR. The profile covers 150,000 to 200,000 clones, with approximately 92% appearing a single time and roughly 1.4% taken by the ten largest. The material sequenced was peripheral blood, taken on day 0 of AZD1222 vaccination. The receptors stem from an adult in good health. CDR3s include the opening cysteine and the closing phenylalanine or tryptophan.

TRBV5-1	TRBJ2-2	CASSLAGPGPNTGELFF
TRBV3-1/TRBV3-2	TRBJ2-7	CASSQEGSVRYEQYF
TRBV7-9	TRBJ2-5	CASSQPRQGSGETQYF
TRBV7-9	TRBJ2-7	CASSFMGEGVDEQYF
TRBV5-1	TRBJ1-4	CASSPSGGRGQGEKLFF
TRBV19	TRBJ1-1	CASELGQGITEAFF
TRBV5-1	TRBJ1-3	CASSEGQGFSGNTIYF
TRBV7-2	TRBJ2-5	CASSFDPSNQETQYF
TRBV9	TRBJ1-1	CASSPEGQETTEAFF
TRBV7-2	TRBJ1-5	CASSPEGGQPQHF
TRBV11-2	TRBJ1-6	CASSYSSGVNSPLHF
TRBV29-1	TRBJ1-5	CSVAPGRGRNQPQHF
TRBV3-1/TRBV3-2	TRBJ1-6	CASSVGHQVNSPLHF
TRBV5-4	TRBJ1-1	CASRFETGHTEAFF
TRBV3-1/TRBV3-2	TRBJ1-2	CASSQVAGHGYGYTF
TRBV7-9	TRBJ2-7	CASSLGDGPYEQYF
TRBV12-3/TRBV12-4	TRBJ1-1	CASNVHVNTEAFF
TRBV11-3	TRBJ2-1	CASSVGRILSPYNEQFF